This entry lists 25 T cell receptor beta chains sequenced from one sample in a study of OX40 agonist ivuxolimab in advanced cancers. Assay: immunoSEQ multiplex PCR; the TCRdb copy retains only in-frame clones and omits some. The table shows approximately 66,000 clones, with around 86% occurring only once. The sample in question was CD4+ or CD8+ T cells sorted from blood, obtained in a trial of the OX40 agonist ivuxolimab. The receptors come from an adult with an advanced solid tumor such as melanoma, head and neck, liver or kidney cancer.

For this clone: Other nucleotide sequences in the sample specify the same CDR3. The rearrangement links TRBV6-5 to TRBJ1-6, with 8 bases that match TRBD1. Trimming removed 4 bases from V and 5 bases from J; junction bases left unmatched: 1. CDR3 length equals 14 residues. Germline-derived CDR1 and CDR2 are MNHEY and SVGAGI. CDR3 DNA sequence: TGTGCCAGCAGTTGGGACAGGAATAATTCACCCCTCCACTTT. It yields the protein CASSWDRNNSPLHF.

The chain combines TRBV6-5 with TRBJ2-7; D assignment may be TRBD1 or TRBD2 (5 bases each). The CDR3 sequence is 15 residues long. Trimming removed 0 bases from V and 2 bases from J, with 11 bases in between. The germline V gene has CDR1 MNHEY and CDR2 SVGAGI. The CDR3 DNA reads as TGTGCCAGCAGTTACTCACCGGGGCGTCCCTACGAGCAGTACTTC. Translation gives CASSYSPGRPYEQYF.

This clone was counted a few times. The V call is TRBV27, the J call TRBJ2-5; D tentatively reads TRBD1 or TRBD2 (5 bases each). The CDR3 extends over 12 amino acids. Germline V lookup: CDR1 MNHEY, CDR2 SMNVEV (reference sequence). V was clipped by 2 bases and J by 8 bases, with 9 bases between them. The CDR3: CASSLSGGTQYF. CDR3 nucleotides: TGTGCCAGCAGTTTAAGTGGGGGAACCCAGTACTTC.

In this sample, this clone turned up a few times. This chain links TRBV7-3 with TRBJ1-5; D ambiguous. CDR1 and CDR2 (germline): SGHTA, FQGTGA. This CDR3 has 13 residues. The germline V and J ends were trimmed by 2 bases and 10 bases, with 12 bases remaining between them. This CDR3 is CASSLGPVDPQHF. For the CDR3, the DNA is TGTGCCAGCAGCTTAGGGCCCGTTGATCCCCAGCATTTT.

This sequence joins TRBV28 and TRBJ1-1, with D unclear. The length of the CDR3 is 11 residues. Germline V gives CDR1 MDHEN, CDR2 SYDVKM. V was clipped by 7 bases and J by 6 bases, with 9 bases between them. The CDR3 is CASKRVSEAFF. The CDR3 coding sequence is TGTGCCAGCAAGCGGGTCTCTGAAGCTTTCTTT.

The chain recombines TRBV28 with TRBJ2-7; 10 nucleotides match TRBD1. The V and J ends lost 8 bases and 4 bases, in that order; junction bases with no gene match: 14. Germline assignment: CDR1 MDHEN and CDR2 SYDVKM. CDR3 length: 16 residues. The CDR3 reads CASAPGTGEPLYEQYF. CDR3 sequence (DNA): TGTGCCAGCGCTCCCGGGACAGGGGAGCCCCTTTACGAGCAGTACTTC. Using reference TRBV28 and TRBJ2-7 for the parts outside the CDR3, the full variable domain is DVKVTQSSRYLVKRTGEKVFLECVQDMDHENMFWYRQDPGLGLRLIYFSYDVKMKEKGDIPEGYSVSREKKERFSLILESASTNQTSMYLCASAPGTGEPLYEQYFGPGTRLTVT.

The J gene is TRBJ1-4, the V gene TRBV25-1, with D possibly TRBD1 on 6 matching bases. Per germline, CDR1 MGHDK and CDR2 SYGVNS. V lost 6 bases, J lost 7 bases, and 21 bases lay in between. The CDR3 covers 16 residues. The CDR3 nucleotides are TGTGCCAGCAGCGAAAGGGGGAAGGGGGGTGTTGAAAAACTGTTTTTT. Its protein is CASSERGKGGVEKLFF.

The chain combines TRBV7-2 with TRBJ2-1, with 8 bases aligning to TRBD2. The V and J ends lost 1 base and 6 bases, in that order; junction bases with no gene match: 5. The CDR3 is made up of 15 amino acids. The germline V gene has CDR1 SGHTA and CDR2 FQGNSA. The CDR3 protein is CASSLDRAGGNEQFF. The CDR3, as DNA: TGTGCCAGCAGCTTAGATCGGGCGGGGGGCAATGAGCAGTTCTTC.

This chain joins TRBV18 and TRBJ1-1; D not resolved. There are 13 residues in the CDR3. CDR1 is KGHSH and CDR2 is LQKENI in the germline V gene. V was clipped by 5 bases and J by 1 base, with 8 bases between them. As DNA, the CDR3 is TGTGCCAGCTCAGCCCTCACGAACACTGAAGCTTTCTTT. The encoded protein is CASSALTNTEAFF.

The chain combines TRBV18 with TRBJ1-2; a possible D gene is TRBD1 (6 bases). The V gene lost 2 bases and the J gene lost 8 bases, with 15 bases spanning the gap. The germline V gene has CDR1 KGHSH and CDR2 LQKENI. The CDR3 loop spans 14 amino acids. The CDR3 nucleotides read TGTGCCAGCTCACCAGGGAACGGGGGCTGGGGCTACACCTTC. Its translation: CASSPGNGGWGYTF.

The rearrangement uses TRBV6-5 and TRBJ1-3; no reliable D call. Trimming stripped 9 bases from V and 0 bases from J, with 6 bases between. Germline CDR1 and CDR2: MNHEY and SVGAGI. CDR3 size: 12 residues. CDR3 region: CASQASGNTIYF. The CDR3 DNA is TGTGCCAGTCAGGCCTCTGGAAACACCATATATTTT.

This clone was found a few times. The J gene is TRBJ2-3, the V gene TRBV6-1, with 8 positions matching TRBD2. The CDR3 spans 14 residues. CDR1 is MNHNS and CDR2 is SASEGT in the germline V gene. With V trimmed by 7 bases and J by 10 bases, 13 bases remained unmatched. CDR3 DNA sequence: TGTGCCAGCACCCAGCGGGGGCCGGGGGATCCGCAGTATTTT. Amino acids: CASTQRGPGDPQYF.

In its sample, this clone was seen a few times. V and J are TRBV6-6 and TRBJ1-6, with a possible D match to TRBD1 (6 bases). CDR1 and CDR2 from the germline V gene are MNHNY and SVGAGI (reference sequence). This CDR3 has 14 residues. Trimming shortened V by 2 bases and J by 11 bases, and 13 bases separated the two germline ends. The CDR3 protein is CASSYEQGRPPLHF. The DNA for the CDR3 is TGTGCCAGCAGTTACGAACAGGGTCGGCCACCCCTCCACTTT.

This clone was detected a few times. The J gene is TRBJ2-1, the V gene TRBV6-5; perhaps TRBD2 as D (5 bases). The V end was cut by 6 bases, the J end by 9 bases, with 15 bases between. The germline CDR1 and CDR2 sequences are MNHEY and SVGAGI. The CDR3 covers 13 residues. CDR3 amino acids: CASRLGVGLEQFF. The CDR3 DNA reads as TGTGCCAGCAGACTCGGGGTCGGCCTTGAGCAGTTCTTC.

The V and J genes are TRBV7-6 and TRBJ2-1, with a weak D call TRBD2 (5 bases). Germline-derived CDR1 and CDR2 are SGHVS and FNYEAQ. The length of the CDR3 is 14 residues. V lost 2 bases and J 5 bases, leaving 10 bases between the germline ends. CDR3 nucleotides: TGTGCCAGCAGCTTACCGTGGGGAGACAATGAGCAGTTCTTC. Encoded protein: CASSLPWGDNEQFF. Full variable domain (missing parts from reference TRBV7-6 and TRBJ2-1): GAGVSQSPRYKVTKRGQDVALRCDPISGHVSLYWYRQALGQGPEFLTYFNYEAQQDKSGLPNDRFSAERPEGSISTLTIQRTEQRDSAMYRCASSLPWGDNEQFFGPGTRLTVL.

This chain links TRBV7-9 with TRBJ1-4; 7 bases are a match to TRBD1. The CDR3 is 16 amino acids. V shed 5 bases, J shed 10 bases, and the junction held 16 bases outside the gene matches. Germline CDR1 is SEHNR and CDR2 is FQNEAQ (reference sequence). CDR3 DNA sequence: TGTGCCAGCAGCGGCTCCGGGACAGAGACGATTCGAAAACTGTTTTTT. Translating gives CASSGSGTETIRKLFF.

Written as DNA, the CDR3 is TGCGCCAGCAGCTCACCACAGGCGGGGGGGCAACCCGGGAGAGATACGCAGTATTTT. This gives the protein CASSSPQAGGQPGRDTQYF. V gene TRBV5-1 combines with J gene TRBJ2-3, with TRBD2 matching 9 bases. The CDR3 is made up of 19 amino acids. Germline trimming cut 3 bases from V and 5 bases from J; bases unmatched to any gene: 19. Germline CDR1 is SGHRS and CDR2 is YFSETQ.

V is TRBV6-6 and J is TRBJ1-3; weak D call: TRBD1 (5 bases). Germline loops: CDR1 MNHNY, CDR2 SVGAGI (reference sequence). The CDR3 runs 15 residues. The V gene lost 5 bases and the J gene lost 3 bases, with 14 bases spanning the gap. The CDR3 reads CASSPGGGFGNTIYF. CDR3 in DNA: TGTGCCAGCAGTCCTGGCGGGGGTTTTGGAAACACCATATATTTT.

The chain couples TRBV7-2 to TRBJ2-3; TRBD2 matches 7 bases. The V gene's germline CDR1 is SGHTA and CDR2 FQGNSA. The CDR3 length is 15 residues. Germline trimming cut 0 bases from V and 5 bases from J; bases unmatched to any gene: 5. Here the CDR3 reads CASSLAAGRGDTQYF. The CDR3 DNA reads TGTGCCAGCAGCTTAGCAGCGGGGAGGGGAGATACGCAGTATTTT.

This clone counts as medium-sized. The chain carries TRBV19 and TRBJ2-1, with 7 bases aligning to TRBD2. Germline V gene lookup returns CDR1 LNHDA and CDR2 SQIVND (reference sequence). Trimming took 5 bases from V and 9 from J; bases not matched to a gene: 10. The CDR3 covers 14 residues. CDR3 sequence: CASSAGVTQFEQFF. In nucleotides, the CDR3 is TGTGCCAGTAGTGCGGGGGTTACCCAATTTGAGCAGTTCTTC.

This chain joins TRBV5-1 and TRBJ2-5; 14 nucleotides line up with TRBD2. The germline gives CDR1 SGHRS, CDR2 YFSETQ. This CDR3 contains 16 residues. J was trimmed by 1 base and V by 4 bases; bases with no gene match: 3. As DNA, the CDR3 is TGCGCCAGCAGCCCAGGGACTAGCGGGGGCCAAGAGACCCAGTACTTC. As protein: CASSPGTSGGQETQYF.

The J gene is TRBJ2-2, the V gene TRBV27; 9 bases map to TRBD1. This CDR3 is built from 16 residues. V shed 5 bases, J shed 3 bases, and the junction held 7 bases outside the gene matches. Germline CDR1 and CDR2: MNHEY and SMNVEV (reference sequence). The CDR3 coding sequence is TGTGCCAGCAGTGCCCAAACAGGGGGCTACACCGGGGAGCTGTTTTTT. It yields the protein CASSAQTGGYTGELFF.

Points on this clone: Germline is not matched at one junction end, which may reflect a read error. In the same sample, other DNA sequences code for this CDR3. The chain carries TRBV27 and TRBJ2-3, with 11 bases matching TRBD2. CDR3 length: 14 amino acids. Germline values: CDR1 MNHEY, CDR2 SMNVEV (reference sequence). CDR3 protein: CASTLLAGEDTQYF. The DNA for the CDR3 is TGTGCTAGCACCCTACTAGCGGGAGAAGATACGCAGTATTTT.

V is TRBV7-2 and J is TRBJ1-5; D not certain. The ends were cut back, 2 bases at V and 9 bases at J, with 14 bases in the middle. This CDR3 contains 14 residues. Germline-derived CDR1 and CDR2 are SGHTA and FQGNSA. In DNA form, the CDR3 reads TGTGCCAGCAGCTTATTGTCTCCTGAATGGCCCCAGCATTTT. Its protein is CASSLLSPEWPQHF.

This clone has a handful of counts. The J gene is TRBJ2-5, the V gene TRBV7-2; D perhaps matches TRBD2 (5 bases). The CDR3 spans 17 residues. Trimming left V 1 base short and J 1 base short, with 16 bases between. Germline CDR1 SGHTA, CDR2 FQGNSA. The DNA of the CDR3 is TGTGCCAGCAGCTTAGGGGTGTCTGGACTGCTCCAAGAGACCCAGTACTTC. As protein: CASSLGVSGLLQETQYF.